The 11 T cell receptor beta chains presented below share a single source sample, sequenced in a study of identical twins. TCRdb independently ran MiXCR on the 5' RACE reads; one entry per CDR3 protein. The sample yields hundreds of thousands of distinct CDR3 sequences, around 6.1% seen once. The material sequenced was naive T cells sorted from blood. Receptors originate from a man between 18 and 29 years old in good health.

This clonotype was counted ten times or more. J is TRBJ2-7 and V is TRBV12-3 or TRBV12-4; 9 nucleotides match TRBD1. The CDR3 covers 14 residues. V lost 1 base to trimming and J lost 3 bases; unmatched junction nucleotides: 1. The CDR3 here is CASSLDRGLYEQYV. The CDR3 coding sequence is TGTGCCAGCAGTTTAGACAGGGGGCTCTACGAGCAGTACGTC.

This clonotype was seen repeatedly, ten times or more. The chain couples TRBV29-1 to TRBJ2-1; D gene unclear. This CDR3 has 12 amino acids. Per germline, CDR1 SQVTM and CDR2 ANQGSEA. Trimming removed 4 bases from V and 7 bases from J, with 11 bases in between. The CDR3: CSVGPAGNEQFF. CDR3 nucleotide sequence: TGCAGCGTTGGGCCGGCTGGGAATGAGCAGTTCTTC.

The gene calls are TRBV10-2 and TRBJ2-7; D possibly corresponds to TRBD2 (6 bases). There are 14 residues in the CDR3. Germline lookup yields CDR1 WSHSY and CDR2 SAAADI. The V gene lost 9 bases and the J gene lost 6 bases, with 21 bases spanning the gap. CDR3 protein: CASTPSVREAEQYV. In nucleotides, the CDR3 is TGCGCCAGTACCCCAAGCGTGAGGGAGGCCGAGCAGTACGTC.

This clonotype was detected ten times or more. The V gene is TRBV5-1, the J gene TRBJ2-7, with a possible D match to TRBD2 (6 bases). With 2 bases removed from V and 3 bases from J, the gap between germline ends came to 15 bases. CDR3 length equals 15 residues. The germline gives CDR1 SGHRS, CDR2 YFSETQ. The CDR3 loop is CASSFTAGSYYEQYV. The CDR3 bases are TGCGCCAGCAGCTTTACTGCCGGGAGCTACTACGAGCAGTACGTC.

In its sample, this clonotype was seen a few times. The chain joins TRBV5-1 to TRBJ1-6; D is undetermined. The CDR3 has 14 residues. Germline V gene data show CDR1 as SGHRS and CDR2 as YFSETQ. V shed 4 bases and J shed 9 bases, with 14 bases lying between them. DNA for the CDR3: TGCGCCAGCAGCCCCAACCTCAAGACTTCACCCCTCCACTTT. It is translated as CASSPNLKTSPLHF.

This clonotype was recorded many times. The V call is TRBV18, the J call TRBJ1-6, with 7 bases aligning to TRBD1. Germline V gene lookup returns CDR1 KGHSH and CDR2 LQKENI. The CDR3 loop spans 14 amino acids. The V and J ends lost 6 bases and 6 bases, in that order; junction bases with no gene match: 5. As DNA, the CDR3 is TGTGCCAGCTCCCCGGGACAGTCTAATTCACCCCTCCACTTT. It encodes CASSPGQSNSPLHF.

The chain joins TRBV20-1 to TRBJ2-3; 10 nucleotides agree with TRBD1. This CDR3 region has 15 residues. The ends lost 3 bases at V and 0 bases at J; junction bases unmatched: 3. In germline, CDR1 is DFQATT, CDR2 SNEGSKA (reference sequence). CDR3 in DNA: TGCAGTGCTAGGGGACAGGGGCTAAGCACAGATACGCAGTATTTT. This codes for CSARGQGLSTDTQYF.

This clonotype occurred many times. The chain has TRBV12-3 or TRBV12-4 and TRBJ1-6; 8 bases are shared with TRBD1. V shed 6 bases, J shed 9 bases, and the junction held 7 bases outside the gene matches. The CDR3 totals 14 residues. This CDR3 is CASSKTGVSSPLHF. The DNA for the CDR3 is TGTGCCAGCAGCAAGACAGGGGTCAGTTCACCCCTCCACTTT.

This clonotype has a count of ten or more. The CDR3 is CSAASPGLGTEAFF. DNA for the CDR3: TGCAGTGCTGCCTCCCCGGGACTTGGCACTGAAGCTTTCTTT. The genes are TRBV20-1 and TRBJ1-1, with a tentative D call TRBD1 (5 bases). The ends were cut back, 5 bases at V and 4 bases at J, with 17 bases in the middle. The germline CDR1 and CDR2 sequences are DFQATT and SNEGSKA (reference sequence). CDR3 length: 14 amino acids.

The table lists this clonotype with a few counts. The V gene is TRBV14, the J gene TRBJ2-5; D unclear. V was cut by 5 bases and J by 4 bases, with 29 bases left in between. This CDR3 comprises 19 residues. CDR1 SGHDN and CDR2 FVKESK come from the germline V gene. This CDR3 is CASSSPVVPWAGYLETQYF. CDR3 DNA sequence: TGTGCCAGCAGCAGCCCAGTTGTTCCATGGGCAGGTTACCTAGAGACCCAGTACTTC.

This clonotype turned up a few times. One end of the junction is discordant with germline, which a read error may explain. This sequence joins TRBV5-1 and TRBJ2-5, with 7 bases matching TRBD2. Per germline, CDR1 SGHRS and CDR2 YFSETQ. The CDR3 is made up of 16 amino acids. In DNA form, the CDR3 reads TGCGCCAGCAGCTCGGTCCCGGGGACTAACCAACAGACCCAGTACTTC. It encodes CASSSVPGTNQQTQYF.